The clone carrying this T cell receptor (beta chain) was counted once. Its antigen is as yet unknown. V gave up 3 bases and J gave up 0 bases, with 13 bases separating them. This CDR3 region has 16 residues. The data stem from a study of blood T cells in healthy people across ages. Study-level background: Per two T cells, template switching captured roughly one barcoded beta molecule.

A second about 6 to 11 cycle PCR used barcoded and J-beta primers. MiXCR, run by TCRdb on the 5' RACE reads, gives a single entry per CDR3 protein. The sample lists under 2 million distinct CDR3 sequences, approximately 32% occurring once. Study-wide findings and caveats: Significant beta diversity loss was already apparent by age approximately 36, declining roughly linearly.

The TCR originated in a woman between 25 and 40 years old in good health. The material sequenced was blood. The J gene is TRBJ2-3, the V gene TRBV12-3 or TRBV12-4; tentative D call: TRBD2 (6 bases). The CDR3 DNA sequence: TGTGCCAGCAGTTTCCTGACTAGAGCTAGCACAGATACGCAGTATTTT. As protein: CASSFLTRASTDTQYF.